The 5 T cell receptor beta chains below were found in one sample sequenced in a study of cytomegalovirus exposure and HLA in healthy donors. Amplification used 60 Vbeta primers and 13 Jbeta primers. Profiled with immunoSEQ multiplex PCR; TCRdb holds only in-frame clones, not every one. The sample has 95,000 to 100,000 clones, 85% seen once. Sequencing was performed on PBMCs. These receptors came from a man aged 30 to 39 in good health and CMV-seronegative.

V and J are TRBV7-8 and TRBJ2-1; the D gene is possibly TRBD2 (5 bases). The CDR3 has 14 residues. V lost 1 base, J lost 7 bases, and 11 bases lay in between. The germline gives CDR1 SGHVS, CDR2 FQNEAQ. The CDR3, as DNA: TGTGCCAGCAGCTTAGGGATTAGGGAGAATGAGCAGTTCTTC. It specifies CASSLGIRENEQFF. Complete variable domain (other parts from reference TRBV7-8 and TRBJ2-1): GAGVSQSPRYKVAKRGQDVALRCDPISGHVSLFWYQQALGQGPEFLTYFQNEAQLDKSGLPSDRFFAERPEGSVSTLKIQRTQQEDSAVYLCASSLGIRENEQFFGPGTRLTVL.

This rearrangement joins TRBV30 to TRBJ1-2; no firm D call. The CDR3 spans 12 residues. Germline CDR1 reads GTSNPN; CDR2 reads SVGIG (reference sequence). V was clipped by 1 base and J by 7 bases, with 10 bases between them. CDR3 loop: CAWSGVGSGYTF. As DNA, the CDR3 is TGTGCCTGGAGTGGGGTGGGCTCTGGCTACACCTTC.

The chain uses TRBV6-4 and TRBJ1-1; 7 bases map to TRBD1. Looked up from germline, CDR1 is MRHNA and CDR2 is SNTAGT. CDR3 length equals 13 residues. Trimming removed 4 bases from V and 4 bases from J; junction bases left unmatched: 3. CDR3 in DNA: TGTGCCAGCAGTGGAGGGGGCCTCACTGAAGCTTTCTTT. Its translation is CASSGGGLTEAFF.

This rearrangement joins TRBV7-2 to TRBJ1-2, with D possibly being TRBD1 (5 bases). The V end was cut by 1 base, the J end by 3 bases, with 9 bases between. The CDR3 consists of 14 residues. Germline CDR1 and CDR2: SGHTA and FQGNSA. CDR3: CASSLGGADYGYTF. The DNA of the CDR3 is TGTGCCAGCAGCTTAGGGGGCGCAGACTATGGCTACACCTTC.

There are a few counts of this clone. The chain recombines TRBV27 with TRBJ2-2; D remains unclear. Trimming took 4 bases from V and 0 from J, leaving 12 bases between them. Germline V gene sequence: CDR1 MNHEY, CDR2 SMNVEV (reference sequence). The CDR3 spans 16 residues. The CDR3 sequence: CASSYHQATNTGELFF. The CDR3 nucleotides are TGTGCCAGCAGTTACCATCAGGCTACGAACACCGGGGAGCTGTTTTTT.